The sequence of this TCR beta chain was determined in a study of blood T cell repertoires in COVID-19. Germline-derived CDR1 and CDR2 are SGHTA and FQGNSA. This CDR3 has 16 amino acids. Losses at the gene ends were 3 bases for V and 3 bases for J; bases not matched to a gene: 6. TCRdb keeps only in-frame clones here, not all; method: immunoSEQ multiplex PCR. The sample consists of some 98,000 clones, around 80% of them appearing once. This chain connects TRBV7-2 to TRBJ2-1; 9 bases are a match to TRBD2. The receptor was derived from a man aged 55 to 70 with acute or convalescent COVID-19. Source material: peripheral blood. CDR3 in amino acids: CASSFLAGVGYNEQFF. The CDR3 region has the DNA TGTGCCAGCAGCTTTTTAGCGGGGGTAGGCTACAATGAGCAGTTCTTC.